Below, 16 T cell receptor beta chains from the same sample are listed, as sequenced in a study of cytomegalovirus exposure and HLA in healthy donors. PCR amplification relied on 60 Vbeta primers (plus 13 Jbeta primers). Libraries were prepared by immunoSEQ multiplex PCR; TCRdb keeps only in-frame clonotypes and omits some of them. The repertoire includes roughly 200,000 clones, approximately 80% of them detected once, and 0.65% to 0.75% sits in the top ten. The sample consisted of PBMCs. These receptor sequences come from a boy between 10 and 17 years old in good health and CMV-seronegative.

The CDR3, as DNA: TGTGCCAGTAGTATATCCGCCCTGTCGGACAGGTCGGGTCAGCCCCAGCATTTT. Protein product: CASSISALSDRSGQPQHF. The chain links TRBV19 to TRBJ1-5; TRBD1 matches 7 bases. The V segment lost 2 bases and the J segment 6 bases; nucleotides outside the gene matches: 16. CDR1 LNHDA and CDR2 SQIVND come from the germline V gene (reference sequence). There are 18 residues in the CDR3.

This chain uses TRBV30 with TRBJ2-7; 11 positions match TRBD2. Germline V gene sequence: CDR1 GTSNPN, CDR2 SVGIG (reference sequence). The CDR3 loop spans 15 amino acids. J was trimmed by 6 bases and V by 3 bases; bases with no gene match: 10. The CDR3 reads CAWRPIAGGPGEQYF. DNA of the CDR3: TGTGCCTGGAGGCCGATAGCGGGAGGGCCGGGCGAGCAGTACTTC.

The chain has TRBV7-9 and TRBJ1-4; TRBD1 might be the D (5 bases). V lost 1 base and J lost 11, with 14 bases in between. CDR3 size: 14 residues. CDR1 SEHNR and CDR2 FQNEAQ come from the germline V gene (reference sequence). CDR3 DNA sequence: TGTGCCAGCAGCTTAGTGGGGGGACGGAATAAACTGTTTTTT. It encodes CASSLVGGRNKLFF.

This clone was observed a single time. The chain recombines TRBV5-4 with TRBJ2-2; TRBD2 matches at 10 bases. Germline V gene data show CDR1 as SGHNT and CDR2 as YYREEE (reference sequence). V dropped 5 bases and J dropped 4; count of bases not matched to a gene: 5. The CDR3 extends over 15 amino acids. The CDR3 bases are TGTGCCAGCAGTTTTACTAGCGGGATCACCGGGGAGCTGTTTTTT. Residues: CASSFTSGITGELFF.

The DNA for the CDR3 is TGTGCCAGCAGCGTAGCGGGTAGCATCCACGAGCAGTACTTC. Protein product: CASSVAGSIHEQYF. The rearrangement links TRBV9 to TRBJ2-7, with D hard to call. The germline V gene has CDR1 SGDLS and CDR2 YYNGEE. The V and J ends lost 0 bases and 5 bases respectively, with 12 bases between them. The CDR3 has 14 amino acids.

The V and J genes are TRBV5-1 and TRBJ1-1, with D possibly matching TRBD1 (5 bases). Trimming took off 0 bases at V and 1 base at J, with 7 bases between the two ends. CDR3 length equals 14 residues. Germline V CDR1 and CDR2: SGHRS, YFSETQ. The CDR3 region has the DNA TGCGCCAGCAGCTTGGGGACACAGAACACTGAAGCTTTCTTT. Residues: CASSLGTQNTEAFF. Full variable domain (remainder filled in from reference TRBV5-1 and TRBJ1-1): KAGVTQTPRYLIKTRGQQVTLSCSPISGHRSVSWYQQTPGQGLQFLFEYFSETQRNKGNFPGRFSGRQFSNSRSEMNVSTLELGDSALYLCASSLGTQNTEAFFGQGTRLTVV.

The chain carries TRBV27 and TRBJ1-2; 7 nucleotides agree with TRBD1. Germline V lookup: CDR1 MNHEY, CDR2 SMNVEV (reference sequence). This CDR3 spans 15 amino acids. Unmatched junction bases numbered 6, after V lost 5 bases and J lost 0 bases. This CDR3 reads CASSLNRGPNYGYTF. For the CDR3, the DNA is TGTGCCAGCAGTCTCAACAGGGGACCTAACTATGGCTACACCTTC.

The CDR3 loop reads CASSYTGDGETQYF. CDR3 sequence (DNA): TGTGCCAGCAGTTATACAGGGGACGGGGAGACCCAGTACTTC. The genes are TRBV27 and TRBJ2-5, with TRBD1 matching 7 bases. In germline, CDR1 is MNHEY, CDR2 SMNVEV (reference sequence). The CDR3 is made up of 14 amino acids. The J segment lost 5 bases and the V segment lost 4 bases, leaving 7 bases of the junction unmatched.

V and J are TRBV18 and TRBJ1-1, with D maybe TRBD1 (5 bases). The CDR3 runs 12 residues. Germline lookup yields CDR1 KGHSH and CDR2 LQKENI. V lost 4 bases and J lost 7, with 10 bases in between. CDR3 bases: TGTGCCAGCTCACGAATAGACAGTGAAGCTTTCTTT. It encodes CASSRIDSEAFF.

Written as DNA, the CDR3 is TGTGCCAGCAGTTCCTTTTTCAGGCAAGCTAACTATGGCTACACCTTC. Translation gives CASSSFFRQANYGYTF. The V gene is TRBV27, the J gene TRBJ1-2; D unresolved. The V gene lost 4 bases and the J gene lost 0 bases, with 15 bases spanning the gap. There are 16 residues in the CDR3. Germline assignment: CDR1 MNHEY and CDR2 SMNVEV (reference sequence).

The chain couples TRBV11-2 to TRBJ1-4; 7 nucleotides match TRBD1. This CDR3 is built from 16 residues. J gave up 2 bases and V 1 base, and 4 bases lay outside the gene matches. From germline, CDR1 is SGHAT and CDR2 FQNNGV. The CDR3 protein is CASSLGDRDTNEKLFF. DNA of the CDR3: TGTGCCAGCAGCTTAGGCGACAGGGACACTAATGAAAAACTGTTTTTT.

The chain carries TRBV9 and TRBJ2-5; TRBD2 matches 13 bases. Germline-derived CDR1 and CDR2 are SGDLS and YYNGEE. The J segment lost 5 bases and the V segment lost 2 bases, leaving 6 bases of the junction unmatched. This CDR3 region has 16 residues. The CDR3 DNA sequence: TGTGCCAGCAGCGTGGGGACTAGCGGGACGTGGGAGACCCAGTACTTC. Its protein is CASSVGTSGTWETQYF.

The V call is TRBV4-1, the J call TRBJ2-1, with D possibly TRBD2 on 5 matching bases. Trimming removed 4 bases at V and 7 bases at J, with 23 bases between. CDR3 length equals 17 residues. The germline gives CDR1 MGHRA, CDR2 YSYEKL. The CDR3 sequence is CASSLQLSGKGDNEQFF. Written as DNA, the CDR3 is TGCGCCAGCAGCCTCCAACTTTCCGGGAAGGGCGATAATGAGCAGTTCTTC.

V usage is TRBV7-2 and J usage is TRBJ2-5; 9 nucleotides line up with TRBD2. The J segment lost 4 bases and the V segment lost 5 bases, leaving 14 bases of the junction unmatched. The CDR3 contains 17 residues. From germline, CDR1 is SGHTA and CDR2 FQGNSA. CDR3 residues: CASSLGAGGPLRETQYF. In DNA, the CDR3 is TGTGCCAGCAGCCTTGGGGCGGGAGGGCCTTTAAGAGAGACCCAGTACTTC.

This clone was counted between two and nine times. The J gene is TRBJ2-6, the V gene TRBV5-6; D gene uncertain. V lost 0 bases to trimming and J lost 0 bases, with 10 bases between them. This CDR3 spans 17 amino acids. Germline V gene lookup returns CDR1 SGHDT and CDR2 YYEEEE. The CDR3, as DNA: TGTGCCAGCAGCTTGGAGCGAACTACCTCTGGGGCCAACGTCCTGACTTTC. Protein sequence: CASSLERTTSGANVLTF.

The chain has TRBV4-1 and TRBJ2-3, with D tentatively TRBD2 (6 bases). V was trimmed by 1 base and J by 3 bases, leaving 11 bases between them. Germline assignment: CDR1 MGHRA and CDR2 YSYEKL. The CDR3 is made up of 15 amino acids. The CDR3 nucleotides are TGCGCCAGCAGCCAAGGTATGGCGGGGACAGATACGCAGTATTTT. The encoded protein is CASSQGMAGTDTQYF.